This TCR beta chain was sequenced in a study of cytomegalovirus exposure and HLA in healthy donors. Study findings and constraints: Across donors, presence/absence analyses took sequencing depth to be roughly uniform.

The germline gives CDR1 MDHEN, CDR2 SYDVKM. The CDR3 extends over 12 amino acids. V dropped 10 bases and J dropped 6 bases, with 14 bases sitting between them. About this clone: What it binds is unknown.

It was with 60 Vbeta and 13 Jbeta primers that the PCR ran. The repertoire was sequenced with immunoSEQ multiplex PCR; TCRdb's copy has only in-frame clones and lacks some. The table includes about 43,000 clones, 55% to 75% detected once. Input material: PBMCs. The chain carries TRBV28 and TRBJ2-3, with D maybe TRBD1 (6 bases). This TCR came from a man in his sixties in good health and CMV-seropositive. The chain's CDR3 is CATLTTGDTQYF. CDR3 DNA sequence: TGTGCCACCTTAACCACAGGGGATACGCAGTATTTT.